This TCR beta chain was captured by sequencing in a study of Ad26.COV2.S vaccination and SARS-CoV-2 variants. The overall study: Intramuscularly, Ad26.COV2.S was given either once or twice, 56 days apart.

Measured with immunoSEQ multiplex PCR; TCRdb has only the in-frame clones, and not every one. The sample has fewer than 400,000 clones; around 85% are singletons. The CDR3 loop spans 18 amino acids. Germline CDR1 is LGHNT and CDR2 is FRNRAP. J gave up 0 bases and V 6 bases, and 14 bases lay outside the gene matches. Treatment meaning: some 20 received Ad26.COV2.S at low or high dose, single or two shots; several received placebo; per-sample allocation not given. Samples came from day 63 after the first vaccine or placebo injection. This adult donor, from Boston, was 18-55 years old. The chain carries TRBV12-5 and TRBJ1-3; the match to TRBD1 covers 7 bases. The source of this sequence is a person aged 18-60 years who received the Ad26.COV2.S COVID-19 vaccine or a placebo. The starting material was peripheral blood, obtained in a trial of Ad26.COV2.S vaccine versus placebo. The CDR3 bases are TGTGCTAGTGGCCCTCCTAGACAGGGAGCCTACTCTGGAAACACCATATATTTT. Its protein is CASGPPRQGAYSGNTIYF.